This T cell receptor beta chain was identified in a study of T cell responses to AZD1222 COVID-19 vaccine. Here immunoSEQ multiplex PCR was the method, and the copy in TCRdb shows in-frame clones only, minus some. In the table there are about 81,000 clones, 85% to 95% of which are singletons. Germline V lookup: CDR1 MNHNY, CDR2 SVGAGI (reference sequence). Trimming stripped 5 bases from V and 2 bases from J, with 10 bases between. This CDR3 spans 14 amino acids. This chain connects TRBV6-6 to TRBJ1-3; D call uncertain. This specimen consisted of peripheral blood, obtained 28 days after the second AZD1222 dose. The sequence came from an adult who received the AZD1222 COVID-19 vaccine. CDR3 in amino acids: CASSRDGAGNTIYF. The CDR3 DNA reads as TGTGCCAGCAGTAGGGATGGAGCTGGAAACACCATATATTTT.